These 13 T cell receptor beta chains originate from one sample sequenced in a study of T-cell reconstitution after alpha-beta-depleted transplantation in children. Unique molecular identifiers were used to barcode this TCRbeta library. Each CDR3 protein gets one entry after TCRdb re-called the PCR reads with MiXCR. The table has about 610,000 distinct CDR3 sequences, about 11% seen once. The source material was PBMCs from the stem cell graft donor, sampled from the stem cell graft. The source is a human donor who donated a stem cell graft to a child with acute myeloid leukemia.

This clonotype was recorded many times. The chain has TRBV5-1 and TRBJ2-7; D is possibly TRBD1 or TRBD2 (6 bases each). V lost 0 bases, J lost 2 bases, and 15 bases lay in between. Germline V gene data show CDR1 as SGHRS and CDR2 as YFSETQ. The CDR3 is made up of 16 amino acids. The CDR3, as DNA: TGCGCCAGCAGCTTGGATCTACAGGGACTTCCCTACGAGCAGTACTTC. Translating it yields CASSLDLQGLPYEQYF.

The V gene is TRBV5-1, the J gene TRBJ1-2, with 12 bases matching TRBD1. V lost 3 bases and J lost 7; bases outside the gene matches: 10. Per germline, CDR1 SGHRS and CDR2 YFSETQ. The CDR3 contains 16 residues. In DNA, the CDR3 is TGCGCCAGCAGCTCCCCGGTCGGGACAGGGGGCTTTGGCTACACCTTC. Encoded protein: CASSSPVGTGGFGYTF.

There are a few counts of this clonotype. The chain is built from TRBV7-8 and TRBJ2-2; D not certain. Trimming shortened V by 0 bases and J by 4 bases, and 9 bases separated the two germline ends. The germline V gene encodes CDR1 SGHVS and CDR2 FQNEAQ. CDR3 length equals 15 residues. The CDR3 region is CASSLAGVVTGELFF. The DNA for the CDR3 is TGTGCCAGCAGCTTAGCCGGAGTAGTCACCGGGGAGCTGTTTTTT.

The chain combines TRBV4-3 with TRBJ2-7, with D maybe TRBD2 (5 bases). The CDR3 runs to 16 residues. CDR1 and CDR2 (germline): LGHNA, YSLEER. V lost 0 bases and J lost 4, with 16 bases in between. The CDR3 DNA follows: TGCGCCAGCAGCCAAGATAAGGACTTAGGAACGTACGAGCAGTACTTC. Residues: CASSQDKDLGTYEQYF.

This clonotype was detected a few times. This sequence joins TRBV2 and TRBJ1-2, with no clear D. The CDR3 extends over 15 amino acids. The ends were cut back, 2 bases at V and 5 bases at J, with 15 bases in the middle. Germline lookup yields CDR1 SNHLY and CDR2 FYNNEI. The CDR3 DNA reads as TGTGCCAGCAGTGAAAACGCCAAGCTCGGATATGGCTACACCTTC. The encoded protein is CASSENAKLGYGYTF.

This clonotype was detected many times. The chain couples TRBV10-3 to TRBJ2-1; tentatively, D is TRBD1 or TRBD2 (5 bases each). Trimming cost V 5 bases and J 6 bases, with 14 bases left between them. In germline, CDR1 is ENHRY, CDR2 SYGVKD. This CDR3 comprises 14 residues. CDR3 in DNA: TGTGCCATCAGTAAGGGGCTAGGGAGCAATGAGCAGTTCTTC. It translates to CAISKGLGSNEQFF.

The rearrangement uses TRBV20-1 and TRBJ2-2; TRBD1 matches at 9 bases. This CDR3 region has 15 residues. After removal of 5 bases from V and 0 bases from J, the junction contained 4 bases not matched to a gene. Germline values: CDR1 DFQATT, CDR2 SNEGSKA (reference sequence). This chain's CDR3 is CSADDRGSNTGELFF. CDR3 nucleotides: TGCAGTGCTGATGACAGGGGGTCGAACACCGGGGAGCTGTTTTTT.

The chain is built from TRBV5-1 and TRBJ2-5; 10 bases agree with TRBD1. There are 15 residues in the CDR3. Germline V gene lookup returns CDR1 SGHRS and CDR2 YFSETQ. The ends lost 0 bases at V and 5 bases at J; junction bases unmatched: 4. CDR3 nucleotide sequence: TGCGCCAGCAGCTTGGGAGACAGGGGGCTTGAGACCCAGTACTTC. Its translation is CASSLGDRGLETQYF.

This clonotype was seen a handful of times. The V call is TRBV11-1, the J call TRBJ2-1; 12 bases match TRBD2. CDR1 is SGHAT and CDR2 is FQDESV in the germline V gene (reference sequence). V shed 4 bases and J 1 base; nucleotides not matched to a gene: 8. The CDR3 has 18 amino acids. The CDR3 DNA sequence: TGTGCCAGCAGCTCTAGCGGGAGGGCCATTGTATCCTACAATGAGCAGTTCTTC. Its translation is CASSSSGRAIVSYNEQFF.

This clonotype was counted ten times or more. The rearrangement uses TRBV27 and TRBJ2-5; tentatively, D is TRBD1 or TRBD2 (6 bases each). Per germline, CDR1 MNHEY and CDR2 SMNVEV (reference sequence). V was trimmed by 2 bases and J by 2 bases, leaving 12 bases between them. CDR3 size: 15 residues. The CDR3 DNA sequence: TGTGCCAGCAGTTTAGGGGGGCCGGGTCAAGAGACCCAGTACTTC. Its translation is CASSLGGPGQETQYF.

The sample holds a few counts of this clonotype. The chain employs TRBV5-6 and TRBJ1-1, with no clear D. Germline V gene sequence: CDR1 SGHDT, CDR2 YYEEEE. The CDR3 spans 14 residues. Trimming stripped 5 bases from V and 4 bases from J, with 15 bases between. The CDR3 coding sequence is TGTGCCAGCAGTTATTCCGGACGGGTCACTGAAGCTTTCTTT. It yields the protein CASSYSGRVTEAFF.

This clonotype was detected ten times or more. CDR3 protein: CSAREGRRRRDTEAFF. CDR3 nucleotides: TGCAGTGCTAGAGAAGGGAGGAGGCGTCGGGACACTGAAGCTTTCTTT. This chain uses TRBV20-1 with TRBJ1-1; D is ambiguous. Germline V gives CDR1 DFQATT, CDR2 SNEGSKA (reference sequence). The CDR3 spans 16 residues. V shed 0 bases and J shed 3 bases, with 17 bases lying between them.

This clonotype was detected only a few times. This rearrangement joins TRBV5-1 to TRBJ2-7; D may correspond to TRBD1 or TRBD2 (5 bases each). The V end lost 0 bases, the J end lost 0 bases, and 10 bases lay between the germline ends. From germline, CDR1 is SGHRS and CDR2 YFSETQ. This CDR3 contains 15 residues. The CDR3 DNA follows: TGCGCCAGCAGCTTGGACGGGGCTAGCTCCTACGAGCAGTACTTC. Protein: CASSLDGASSYEQYF.